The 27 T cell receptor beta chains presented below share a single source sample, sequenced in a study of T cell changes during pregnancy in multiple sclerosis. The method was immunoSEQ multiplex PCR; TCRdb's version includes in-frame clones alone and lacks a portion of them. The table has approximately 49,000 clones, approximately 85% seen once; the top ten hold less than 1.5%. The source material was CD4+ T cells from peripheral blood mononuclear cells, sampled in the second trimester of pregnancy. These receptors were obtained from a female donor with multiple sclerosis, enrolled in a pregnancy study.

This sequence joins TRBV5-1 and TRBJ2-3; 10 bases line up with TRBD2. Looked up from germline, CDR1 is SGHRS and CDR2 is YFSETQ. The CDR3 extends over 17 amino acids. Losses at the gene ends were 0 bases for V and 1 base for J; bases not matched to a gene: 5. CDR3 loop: CASSLGPAGGGTDTQYF. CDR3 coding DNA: TGCGCCAGCAGCTTGGGCCCAGCGGGAGGGGGCACAGATACGCAGTATTTT.

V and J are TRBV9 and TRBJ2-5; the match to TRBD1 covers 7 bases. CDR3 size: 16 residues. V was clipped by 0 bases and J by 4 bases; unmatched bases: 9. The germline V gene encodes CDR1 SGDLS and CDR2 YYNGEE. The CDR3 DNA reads TGTGCCAGCAGCGTAGAAGGGACAGCAGAGGGAGAGACCCAGTACTTC. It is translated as CASSVEGTAEGETQYF.

CDR3 DNA sequence: TGTGCCAGCAGCGTAGTCAGTACCGGGGTAGGGACAGATACGCAGTATTTT. This translates into CASSVVSTGVGTDTQYF. The chain carries TRBV9 and TRBJ2-3; TRBD2 might be the D (5 bases). The CDR3 contains 17 residues. Germline CDR1 SGDLS, CDR2 YYNGEE. V was trimmed by 0 bases and J by 3 bases, leaving 17 bases between them.

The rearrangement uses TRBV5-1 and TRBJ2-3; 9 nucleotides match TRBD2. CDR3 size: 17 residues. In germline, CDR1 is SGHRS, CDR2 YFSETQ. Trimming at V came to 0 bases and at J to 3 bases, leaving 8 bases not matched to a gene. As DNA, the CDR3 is TGCGCCAGCAGCTTGGGAGTAGCGGGAGTTGCGACAGATACGCAGTATTTT. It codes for CASSLGVAGVATDTQYF.

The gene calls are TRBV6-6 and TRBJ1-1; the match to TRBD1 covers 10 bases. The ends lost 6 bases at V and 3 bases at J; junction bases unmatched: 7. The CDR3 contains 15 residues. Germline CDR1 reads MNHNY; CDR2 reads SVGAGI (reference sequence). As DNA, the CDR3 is TGTGCCAGCAGCACGACAGGGGGCGAGGACACTGAAGCTTTCTTT. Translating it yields CASSTTGGEDTEAFF.

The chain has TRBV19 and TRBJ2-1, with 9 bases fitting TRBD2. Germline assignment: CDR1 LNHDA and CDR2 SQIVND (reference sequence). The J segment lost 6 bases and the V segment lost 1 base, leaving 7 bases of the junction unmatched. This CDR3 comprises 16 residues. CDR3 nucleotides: TGTGCCAGTAGTATAGGACCGGGACTAGCAAGCAATGAGCAGTTCTTC. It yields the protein CASSIGPGLASNEQFF.

CDR3 region: CASGEGSGRPSQETQYF. Here the CDR3 DNA reads TGCGCCAGCGGGGAAGGTAGCGGGAGACCGTCGCAAGAGACCCAGTACTTC. The chain uses TRBV5-1 and TRBJ2-5, with 9 positions matching TRBD2. The V segment lost 7 bases and the J segment 2 bases; nucleotides outside the gene matches: 15. There are 17 residues in the CDR3. Germline V lookup: CDR1 SGHRS, CDR2 YFSETQ.

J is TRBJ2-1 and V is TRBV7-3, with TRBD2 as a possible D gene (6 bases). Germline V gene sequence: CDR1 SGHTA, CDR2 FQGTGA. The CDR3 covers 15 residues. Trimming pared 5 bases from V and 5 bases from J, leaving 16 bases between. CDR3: CASSIAGTLDNEQFF. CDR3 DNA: TGTGCCAGCAGCATAGCCGGGACTTTAGACAATGAGCAGTTCTTC. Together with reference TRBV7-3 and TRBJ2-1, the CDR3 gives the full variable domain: GAGVSQTPSNKVTEKGKYVELRCDPISGHTALYWYRQSLGQGPEFLIYFQGTGAADDSGLPNDRFFAVRPEGSVSTLKIQRTERGDSAVYLCASSIAGTLDNEQFFGPGTRLTVL.

CDR3 DNA: TGTGCCAGCAGCCCGACTAGCGGGAGCTACGAGCAGTACTTC. It codes for CASSPTSGSYEQYF. V usage is TRBV11-3 and J usage is TRBJ2-7, with 12 bases identical to TRBD2. Germline loops: CDR1 SGHNT, CDR2 YENEEA. The CDR3 length is 14 residues. V dropped 5 bases and J dropped 3; count of bases not matched to a gene: 2.

The CDR3 sequence: CASGTDNEKLFF. DNA for the CDR3: TGTGCCAGCGGGACAGATAATGAAAAACTGTTTTTT. V and J are TRBV6-1 and TRBJ1-4, with TRBD1 matching 7 bases. After removal of 8 bases from V and 4 bases from J, the junction contained 1 base not matched to a gene. CDR3 length: 12 amino acids. Germline CDR1 and CDR2: MNHNS and SASEGT.

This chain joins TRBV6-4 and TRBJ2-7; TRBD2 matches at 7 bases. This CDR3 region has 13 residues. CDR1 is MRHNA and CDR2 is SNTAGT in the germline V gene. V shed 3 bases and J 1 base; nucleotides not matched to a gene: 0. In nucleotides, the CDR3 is TGTGCCAGCAGTGAGCGGGAGTCCTACGAGCAGTACTTC. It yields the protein CASSERESYEQYF.

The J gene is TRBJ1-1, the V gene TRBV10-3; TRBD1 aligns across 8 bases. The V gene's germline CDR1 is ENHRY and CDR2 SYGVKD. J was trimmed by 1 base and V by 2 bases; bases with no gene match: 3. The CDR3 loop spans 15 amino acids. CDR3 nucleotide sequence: TGTGCCATCAGTGAGGCAGGGGGCGGGAACACTGAAGCTTTCTTT. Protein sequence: CAISEAGGGNTEAFF.

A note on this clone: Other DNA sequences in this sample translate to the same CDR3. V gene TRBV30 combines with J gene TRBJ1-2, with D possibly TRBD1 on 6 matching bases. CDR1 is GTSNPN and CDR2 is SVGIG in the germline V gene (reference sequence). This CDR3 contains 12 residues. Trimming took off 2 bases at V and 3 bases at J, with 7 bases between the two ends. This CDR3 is CAWSPGDYGYTF. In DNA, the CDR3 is TGTGCCTGGAGTCCAGGGGACTATGGCTACACCTTC.

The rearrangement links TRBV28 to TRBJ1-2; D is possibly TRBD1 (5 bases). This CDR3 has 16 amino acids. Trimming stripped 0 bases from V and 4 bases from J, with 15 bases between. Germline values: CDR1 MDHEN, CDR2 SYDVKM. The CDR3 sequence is CASSLWFRGSGYGYTF. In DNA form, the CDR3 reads TGTGCCAGCAGTTTATGGTTTCGGGGGTCTGGCTATGGCTACACCTTC.

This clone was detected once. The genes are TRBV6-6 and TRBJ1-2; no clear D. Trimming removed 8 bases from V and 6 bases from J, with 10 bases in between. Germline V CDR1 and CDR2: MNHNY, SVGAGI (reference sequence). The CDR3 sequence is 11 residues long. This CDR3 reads CASETVDGYTF. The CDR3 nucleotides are TGTGCCAGCGAAACAGTCGATGGCTACACCTTC.

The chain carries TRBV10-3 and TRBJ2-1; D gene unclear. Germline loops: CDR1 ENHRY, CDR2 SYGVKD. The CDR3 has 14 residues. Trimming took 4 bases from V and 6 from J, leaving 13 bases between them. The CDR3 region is CAISGPVRSNEQFF. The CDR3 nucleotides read TGTGCCATCAGTGGGCCGGTTAGGAGCAATGAGCAGTTCTTC.

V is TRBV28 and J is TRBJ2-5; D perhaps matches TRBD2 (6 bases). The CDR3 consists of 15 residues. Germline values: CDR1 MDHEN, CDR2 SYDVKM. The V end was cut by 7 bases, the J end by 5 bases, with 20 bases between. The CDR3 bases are TGTGCCAGCACCAGATCCGGGGGACCCAGGGAGACCCAGTACTTC. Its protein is CASTRSGGPRETQYF.

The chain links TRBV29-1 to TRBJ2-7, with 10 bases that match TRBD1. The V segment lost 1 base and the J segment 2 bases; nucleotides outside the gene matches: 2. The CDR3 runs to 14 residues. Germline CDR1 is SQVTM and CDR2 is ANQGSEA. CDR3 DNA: TGCAGCGTTGAAGTCGGACAGGGGGCCTACGAGCAGTACTTC. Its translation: CSVEVGQGAYEQYF.

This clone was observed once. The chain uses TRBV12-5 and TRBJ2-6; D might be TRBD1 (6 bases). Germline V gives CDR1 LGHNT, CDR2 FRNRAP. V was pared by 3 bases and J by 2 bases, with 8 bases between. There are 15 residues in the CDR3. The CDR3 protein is CASGLGGAGANVLTF. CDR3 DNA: TGTGCTAGTGGTTTAGGGGGAGCTGGGGCCAACGTCCTGACTTTC. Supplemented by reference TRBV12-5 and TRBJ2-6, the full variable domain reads DARVTQTPRHKVTEMGQEVTMRCQPILGHNTVFWYRQTMMQGLELLAYFRNRAPLDDSGMPKDRFSAEMPDATLATLKIQPSEPRDSAVYFCASGLGGAGANVLTFGAGSRLTVL.

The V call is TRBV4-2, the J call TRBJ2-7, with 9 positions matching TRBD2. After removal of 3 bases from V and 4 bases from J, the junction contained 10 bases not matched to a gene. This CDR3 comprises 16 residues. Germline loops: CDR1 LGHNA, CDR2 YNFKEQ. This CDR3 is CASSHTLAGVQYEQYF. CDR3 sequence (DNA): TGTGCCAGCAGCCACACATTAGCGGGAGTTCAATACGAGCAGTACTTC.

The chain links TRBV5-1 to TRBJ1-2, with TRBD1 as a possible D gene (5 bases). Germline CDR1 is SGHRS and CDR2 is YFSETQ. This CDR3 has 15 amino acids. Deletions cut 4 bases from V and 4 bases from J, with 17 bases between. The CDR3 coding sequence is TGCGCCAGCAGCGGGGGGGGAAGCCAACTCTATGGCTACACCTTC. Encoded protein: CASSGGGSQLYGYTF.

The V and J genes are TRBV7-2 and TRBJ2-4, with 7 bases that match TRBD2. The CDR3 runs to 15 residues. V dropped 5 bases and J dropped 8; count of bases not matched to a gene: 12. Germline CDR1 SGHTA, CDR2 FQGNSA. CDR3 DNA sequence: TGTGCCAGCAGCCTGGGGCGGGGGTACGGGGACATTCAGTACTTC. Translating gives CASSLGRGYGDIQYF.

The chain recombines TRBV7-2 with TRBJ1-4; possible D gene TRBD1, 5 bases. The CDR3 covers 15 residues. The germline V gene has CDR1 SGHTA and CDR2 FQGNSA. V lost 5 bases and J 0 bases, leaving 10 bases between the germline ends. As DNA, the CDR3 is TGTGCCAGCAGCCAGCCGGGGGCAACTAATGAAAAACTGTTTTTT. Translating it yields CASSQPGATNEKLFF.

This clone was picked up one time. The CDR3 bases are TGCGCCAGCACTAGCGGGAAGGGGAATCCTTACGAGCAGTACTTC. Its translation is CASTSGKGNPYEQYF. The chain uses TRBV10-1 and TRBJ2-7; 9 positions agree with TRBD2. J gave up 4 bases and V 7 bases, and 11 bases lay outside the gene matches. The length of the CDR3 is 15 residues. Germline CDR1 and CDR2: WNHNN and SYGVQD (reference sequence).

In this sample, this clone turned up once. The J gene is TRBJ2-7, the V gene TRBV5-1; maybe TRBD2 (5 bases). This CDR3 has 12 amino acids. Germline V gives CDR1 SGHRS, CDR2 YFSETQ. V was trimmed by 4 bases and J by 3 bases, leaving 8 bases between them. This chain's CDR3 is CASSPEGYEQYF. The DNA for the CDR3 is TGCGCCAGCAGCCCCGAGGGCTACGAGCAGTACTTC.

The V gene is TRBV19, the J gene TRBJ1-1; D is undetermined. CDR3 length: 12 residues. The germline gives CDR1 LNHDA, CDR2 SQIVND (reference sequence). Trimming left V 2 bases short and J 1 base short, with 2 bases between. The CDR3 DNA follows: TGTGCCAGTAGTATACAGAACACTGAAGCTTTCTTT. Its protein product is CASSIQNTEAFF.

The CDR3 sequence: CASSSRIYSGGTDTQYF. DNA for the CDR3: TGTGCCAGCAGCTCCCGAATTTATAGCGGGGGCACAGATACGCAGTATTTT. The J gene is TRBJ2-3, the V gene TRBV7-9, with 8 bases aligning to TRBD2. V shed 4 bases, J shed 1 base, and the junction held 10 bases outside the gene matches. The CDR3 is made up of 17 amino acids. Germline V gene lookup returns CDR1 SEHNR and CDR2 FQNEAQ (reference sequence). Together with reference TRBV7-9 and TRBJ2-3, the CDR3 gives the full variable domain: DTGVSQNPRHKITKRGQNVTFRCDPISEHNRLYWYRQTLGQGPEFLTYFQNEAQLEKSRLLSDRFSAERPKGSFSTLEIQRTEQGDSAMYLCASSSRIYSGGTDTQYFGPGTRLTVL.